This is a list of T cell receptor beta chains from one sample in a study of PD-1 blockade in classical Hodgkin lymphoma. Only in-frame clones appear in the TCRdb table, and some are missing; sequencing was by immunoSEQ multiplex PCR. Seen here are about 110,000 clones, roughly 87% observed once, and the top ten hold 15% to 20%. The sequenced sample was peripheral blood mononuclear cells (PBMCs), obtained before the second cycle of nivolumab. These receptor sequences come from a human donor with classical Hodgkin lymphoma. Both conserved end residues are part of each CDR3. D genes are given only for firm matches. For some rows the clone size is stated as once, few or many, or as a class when expanded; others skip it.

cdr3_aa: CASSLTGRGAFF
cdr3_nt: TGTGCCAGCAGCTTGACAGGGAGGGGAGCTTTCTTT
j_call: TRBJ1-1
d_call: TRBD1
clone_size: NA
v_call: TRBV7-2

cdr3_aa: CASSQDRLLGQYF
cdr3_nt: TGTGCCAGCAGCCAGGACAGGTTGTTAGGGCAGTACTTC
j_call: TRBJ2-7
d_call: TRBD1
clone_size: NA
v_call: TRBV16

cdr3_aa: CASSPRQATNEKLFF
cdr3_nt: TGTGCCAGCAGTCCGCGACAGGCAACTAATGAAAAACTGTTTTTT
j_call: TRBJ1-4
d_call: NA
clone_size: NA
v_call: TRBV2

cdr3_aa: CASSLKNGDNEQFF
cdr3_nt: TGTGCCAGCTCGCTTAAAAATGGAGACAATGAGCAGTTCTTC
j_call: TRBJ2-1
d_call: NA
clone_size: NA
v_call: TRBV18

cdr3_aa: CASSYGQGRYTF
cdr3_nt: TGTGCCAGCAGTTACGGACAGGGGCGCTACACCTTC
j_call: TRBJ1-2
d_call: TRBD1
clone_size: NA
v_call: TRBV6-5

cdr3_aa: CASSFDTNYGYTF
cdr3_nt: TGTGCCAGCAGTTTTGACACAAACTATGGCTACACCTTC
j_call: TRBJ1-2
d_call: NA
clone_size: NA
v_call: TRBV27

cdr3_aa: CASSLGGRSNYGYTF
cdr3_nt: TGTGCCAGCAGCTTGGGCGGACGTTCTAACTATGGCTACACCTTC
j_call: TRBJ1-2
d_call: NA
clone_size: NA
v_call: TRBV5-4

cdr3_aa: CASSQTSGSPLLYEQYF
cdr3_nt: TGTGCCAGTAGCCAGACTAGCGGGAGTCCCTTATTGTACGAGCAGTACTTC
j_call: TRBJ2-7
d_call: TRBD2
clone_size: NA
v_call: TRBV19

cdr3_aa: CASSTRVEQFF
cdr3_nt: TGTGCCAGCAGCACTCGCGTGGAGCAGTTCTTC
j_call: TRBJ2-1
d_call: NA
clone_size: NA
v_call: TRBV5-5

cdr3_aa: CASDEQFF
cdr3_nt: TGTGCCAGCGATGAGCAGTTCTTC
j_call: TRBJ2-1
d_call: NA
clone_size: NA
v_call: TRBV7-9

cdr3_aa: CAISDRGLNYGYTF
cdr3_nt: TGTGCCATCAGCGACAGGGGGCTTAACTATGGCTACACCTTC
j_call: TRBJ1-2
d_call: TRBD1
clone_size: NA
v_call: TRBV10-3

cdr3_aa: CSSQGGFMQGYTF
cdr3_nt: TGCAGCTCCCAAGGGGGATTTATGCAGGGCTACACCTTC
j_call: TRBJ1-2
d_call: NA
clone_size: NA
v_call: TRBV29-1

cdr3_aa: CASSQEWQGVGQPQHF
cdr3_nt: TGCGCCAGCAGCCAAGAATGGCAGGGGGTCGGGCAGCCCCAGCATTTT
j_call: TRBJ1-5
d_call: TRBD1
clone_size: NA
v_call: TRBV4-1

cdr3_aa: CASSTGLAGGKNIQYF
cdr3_nt: TGTGCCAGTAGTACGGGACTAGCGGGTGGGAAAAACATTCAGTACTTC
j_call: TRBJ2-4
d_call: TRBD2
clone_size: NA
v_call: TRBV19

cdr3_aa: CASRGEPDTQYF
cdr3_nt: TGCGCCAGCAGGGGGGAGCCAGATACGCAGTATTTT
j_call: TRBJ2-3
d_call: NA
clone_size: NA
v_call: TRBV5-1

cdr3_aa: CASSLYRGASGNTIYF
cdr3_nt: TGTGCCAGCAGTTTATATCGGGGGGCGAGCGGAAACACCATATATTTT
j_call: TRBJ1-3
d_call: NA
clone_size: NA
v_call: TRBV28

cdr3_aa: CASSPQGGLNTEAFF
cdr3_nt: TGTGCCAGCTCACCGCAGGGAGGGTTGAACACTGAAGCTTTCTTT
j_call: TRBJ1-1
d_call: NA
clone_size: NA
v_call: TRBV18

cdr3_aa: CASSGVRNTEAFF
cdr3_nt: TGTGCCAGCAGTGGGGTAAGGAACACTGAAGCTTTCTTT
j_call: TRBJ1-1
d_call: NA
clone_size: few
v_call: TRBV2

cdr3_aa: CASSHWLDANYGYTF
cdr3_nt: TGTGCCAGCAGCCATTGGTTGGACGCCAACTATGGCTACACCTTC
j_call: TRBJ1-2
d_call: NA
clone_size: NA
v_call: TRBV5-8

cdr3_aa: CASSYLEGSTDTQYF
cdr3_nt: TGTGCCAGCAGTTACCTAGAGGGCAGCACAGATACGCAGTATTTT
j_call: TRBJ2-3
d_call: NA
clone_size: NA
v_call: TRBV6-6

cdr3_aa: CASIGGWGNTEAFF
cdr3_nt: TGTGCCAGCATCGGGGGATGGGGGAACACTGAAGCTTTCTTT
j_call: TRBJ1-1
d_call: NA
clone_size: NA
v_call: TRBV6-1

cdr3_aa: CASSYQSNQPQHF
cdr3_nt: TGTGCCAGCAGTTACCAAAGCAATCAGCCCCAGCATTTT
j_call: TRBJ1-5
d_call: NA
clone_size: NA
v_call: TRBV6-6

cdr3_aa: CASSYPRDRATLAKNIQYF
cdr3_nt: TGTGCCAGCAGTTACCCCCGGGACAGGGCTACGCTAGCCAAAAACATTCAGTACTTC
j_call: TRBJ2-4
d_call: TRBD1
clone_size: NA
v_call: TRBV28

cdr3_aa: CASTALGQFYGYTF
cdr3_nt: TGTGCCAGTACCGCCCTTGGACAGTTCTATGGCTACACCTTC
j_call: TRBJ1-2
d_call: NA
clone_size: NA
v_call: TRBV19